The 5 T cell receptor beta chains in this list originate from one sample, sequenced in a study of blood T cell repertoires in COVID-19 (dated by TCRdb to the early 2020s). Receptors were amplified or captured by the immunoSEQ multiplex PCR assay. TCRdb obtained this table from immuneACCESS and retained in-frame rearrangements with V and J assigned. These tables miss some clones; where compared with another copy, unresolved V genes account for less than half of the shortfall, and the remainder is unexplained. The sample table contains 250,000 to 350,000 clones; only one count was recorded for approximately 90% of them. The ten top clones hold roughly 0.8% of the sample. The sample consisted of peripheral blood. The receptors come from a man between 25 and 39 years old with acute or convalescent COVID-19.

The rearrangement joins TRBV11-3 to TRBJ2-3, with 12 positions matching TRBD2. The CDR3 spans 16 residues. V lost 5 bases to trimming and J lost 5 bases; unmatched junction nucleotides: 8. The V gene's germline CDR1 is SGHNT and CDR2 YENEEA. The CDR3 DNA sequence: TGTGCCAGCAGCCCCTCACTAGCGGGAGGAGGAGATACGCAGTATTTT. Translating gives CASSPSLAGGGDTQYF.

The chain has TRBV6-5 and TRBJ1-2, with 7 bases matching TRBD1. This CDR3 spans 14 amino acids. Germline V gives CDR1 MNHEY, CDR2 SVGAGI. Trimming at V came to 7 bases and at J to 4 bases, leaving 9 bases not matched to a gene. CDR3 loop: CASIRGDSFYGYTF. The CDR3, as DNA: TGTGCCAGCATTCGAGGGGACAGCTTCTATGGCTACACCTTC.

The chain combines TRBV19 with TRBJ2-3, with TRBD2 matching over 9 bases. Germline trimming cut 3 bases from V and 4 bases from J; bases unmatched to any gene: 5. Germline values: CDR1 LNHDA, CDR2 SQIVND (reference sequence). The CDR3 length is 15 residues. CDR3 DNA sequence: TGTGCCAGTAGTATGGCGGGAGGGCCCCCAGATACGCAGTATTTT. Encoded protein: CASSMAGGPPDTQYF.

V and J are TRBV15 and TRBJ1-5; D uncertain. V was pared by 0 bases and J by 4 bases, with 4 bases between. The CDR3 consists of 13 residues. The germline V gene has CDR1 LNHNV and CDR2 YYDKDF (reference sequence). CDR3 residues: CATSREANQPQHF. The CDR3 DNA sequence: TGTGCCACCAGCAGAGAAGCAAATCAGCCCCAGCATTTT.

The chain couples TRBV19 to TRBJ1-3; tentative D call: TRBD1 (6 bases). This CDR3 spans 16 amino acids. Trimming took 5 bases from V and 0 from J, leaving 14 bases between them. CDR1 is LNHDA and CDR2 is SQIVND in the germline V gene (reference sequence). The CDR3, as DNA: TGTGCCAGTAGTTCGCGCCGGGACACCTCTGGAAACACCATATATTTT. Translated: CASSSRRDTSGNTIYF.